The entry that follows covers one TCR beta chain sequence. The antigen is not known. The PCR had 60 Vbeta and 13 Jbeta primers. Sequencing used immunoSEQ multiplex PCR; TCRdb keeps in-frame clones, though not all of them. The sample carries about 94,000 clones, around four fifths recorded once. The entry originates in a study of cytomegalovirus exposure and HLA in healthy donors. Study context: Early on, a data release was issued that held roughly 84 million unique TCRs from HLA-typed donors. Out of 350 to 400 genotyped donors, less than 85% belonged to the Caucasian-associated ancestry cluster. Study results and caveats: What a later analysis reportedly showed was that an Asian-associated ancestry cluster had fewer N-insertions than the approximately 700-donor mean.

Trimming took off 4 bases at V and 5 bases at J, with 9 bases between the two ends. Germline V gene sequence: CDR1 SGHVS, CDR2 FQNEAQ. CDR3 length: 12 amino acids. The sequenced sample consisted of PBMCs. The chain is built from TRBV7-8 and TRBJ2-7; D may be TRBD1 (6 bases). This receptor was identified in a man in his forties or fifties in good health and CMV-seropositive. CDR3 protein: CASSSQGNEQYF. DNA for the CDR3: TGTGCCAGCAGCTCACAGGGAAACGAGCAGTACTTC.